Each of the 10 T cell receptor beta chains below was sequenced from the same sample in a study of cytomegalovirus exposure and HLA in healthy donors. The protocol was immunoSEQ multiplex PCR, while the TCRdb copy is restricted to in-frame clones and leaves out a portion. Of approximately 180,000 clones in the sample, approximately 85% were seen once. Sample: PBMCs. The receptors here all came from a woman younger than 30 in good health and CMV-seronegative.

The chain recombines TRBV5-4 with TRBJ2-5, with 8 bases fitting TRBD2. Trimming cost V 0 bases and J 2 bases; bases outside gene matches: 6. The CDR3 length is 16 residues. The V gene's germline CDR1 is SGHNT and CDR2 YYREEE (reference sequence). The CDR3 protein is CASSLGAGGLQETQYF. As DNA, the CDR3 is TGTGCCAGCAGCTTGGGGGCGGGAGGTTTACAAGAGACCCAGTACTTC.

CDR3 sequence: CASSVVAGVTGSSYNEQFF. As DNA, the CDR3 is TGTGCCAGCAGCGTAGTAGCGGGAGTCACGGGGAGCTCCTACAATGAGCAGTTCTTC. V usage is TRBV9 and J usage is TRBJ2-1, with 9 positions matching TRBD2. Trimming at V came to 0 bases and at J to 0 bases, leaving 10 bases not matched to a gene. This CDR3 contains 19 residues. The germline CDR1 and CDR2 sequences are SGDLS and YYNGEE. Filled out from reference TRBV9 and TRBJ2-1, the complete variable domain reads DSGVTQTPKHLITATGQRVTLRCSPRSGDLSVYWYQQSLDQGLQFLIQYYNGEERAKGNILERFSAQQFPDLHSELNLSSLELGDSALYFCASSVVAGVTGSSYNEQFFGPGTRLTVL.

CDR3 amino acids: CASKRTGSSYEQYF. In DNA form, the CDR3 reads TGTGCCAGCAAACGGACAGGGTCCTCCTACGAGCAGTACTTC. The chain combines TRBV6-5 with TRBJ2-7; 8 bases are a match to TRBD1. The CDR3 runs to 14 residues. Per germline, CDR1 MNHEY and CDR2 SVGAGI. Trimming removed 7 bases from V and 0 bases from J; junction bases left unmatched: 5.

The J gene is TRBJ1-5, the V gene TRBV19; TRBD1 matches at 11 bases. V trimming: 8 bases; J trimming: 9 bases; junction bases outside the gene matches: 27. This CDR3 has 20 residues. The germline V gene encodes CDR1 LNHDA and CDR2 SQIVND (reference sequence). In nucleotides, the CDR3 is TGTGCCAGTTCTGCGCCGGGACAGGGGGTACTTGTGGGATTCCAAGGGCCCCAGCATTTT. Its protein product is CASSAPGQGVLVGFQGPQHF.

The chain is built from TRBV19 and TRBJ2-4; TRBD2 agrees at 8 bases. The CDR3 covers 18 residues. With V trimmed by 4 bases and J by 1 base, 12 bases remained unmatched. The germline gives CDR1 LNHDA, CDR2 SQIVND (reference sequence). CDR3 in DNA: TGTGCCAGTAGTAGTTCAGCGGGAGAGGTATGGGCCAAAAACATTCAGTACTTC. This codes for CASSSSAGEVWAKNIQYF.

This chain links TRBV4-2 with TRBJ2-1, with a weak D call TRBD1 (6 bases). The CDR3 is made up of 14 amino acids. From germline, CDR1 is LGHNA and CDR2 YNFKEQ. V was trimmed by 0 bases and J by 11 bases, leaving 14 bases between them. CDR3 in DNA: TGTGCCAGCAGCCAAGATCAACAGGGTCGTAAGCAGTTCTTC. Protein sequence: CASSQDQQGRKQFF.

The chain has TRBV5-6 and TRBJ1-1, with 9 bases that match TRBD1. J was trimmed by 11 bases and V by 2 bases; bases with no gene match: 4. Germline V gene lookup returns CDR1 SGHDT and CDR2 YYEEEE. The CDR3 is 12 residues long. For the CDR3, the DNA is TGTGCCAGCAGCTTAAACAGGGGGCTGGCTTTCTTT. It yields the protein CASSLNRGLAFF.

V usage is TRBV6-5 and J usage is TRBJ2-7; no reliable D call. V was clipped by 2 bases and J by 3 bases, with 11 bases between them. The CDR3 contains 14 residues. CDR1 and CDR2 (germline): MNHEY, SVGAGI. DNA of the CDR3: TGTGCCAGCAGTTACGGGCGAAATAGCTACGAGCAGTACTTC. This encodes CASSYGRNSYEQYF.

The genes are TRBV5-1 and TRBJ2-2; D perhaps matches TRBD1 (7 bases). The CDR3 is made up of 15 amino acids. The germline V gene has CDR1 SGHRS and CDR2 YFSETQ. Deletions cut 4 bases from V and 6 bases from J, with 16 bases between. CDR3 amino acids: CASSANSGGSGELFF. The DNA for the CDR3 is TGCGCCAGCAGCGCAAATTCAGGGGGGTCCGGGGAGCTGTTTTTT.

This CDR3 reads CASSFGASTDTQYF. The CDR3 region has the DNA TGTGCCAGCAGCTTTGGAGCTAGCACAGATACGCAGTATTTT. The gene calls are TRBV11-2 and TRBJ2-3; the D is unclear. The V end was cut by 3 bases, the J end by 0 bases, with 7 bases between. The CDR3 covers 14 residues. Germline V CDR1 and CDR2: SGHAT, FQNNGV.